This T cell receptor beta chain was recovered during a study of human T cells and chemical hapten exposure. MiXCR, run by TCRdb on the RACE reads, gives a single entry per CDR3 protein. This sample has approximately 100,000 distinct CDR3 sequences, with roughly a tenth found just once. Time point described: patch test 2, 6 weeks after DPC sensitization. Treatment denoted: therapeutic diphenylcyclopropenone sensitization with weekly scalp DPC. The study enrolled 18 to 70-year-old alopecia patients suitable for DPC. With 0 bases clipped from V and 12 bases from J, the junction kept 11 bases outside the gene matches. Looked up from germline, CDR1 is LGHNA and CDR2 is YSLEER. The CDR3 contains 16 residues.

The chain uses TRBV4-3 and TRBJ1-6; 7 bases are a match to TRBD1. The receptor was derived from a woman aged 40 to 49 with alopecia areata. Some clones in this sample may be carry-over from other donors' samples. Sequenced here: whole blood, sampled in connection with sensitization to the hapten diphenylcyclopropenone (DPC). The CDR3 spells CASSQDPPGGSIPLHF. CDR3 in DNA: TGCGCCAGCAGCCAAGATCCCCCAGGGGGTTCGATACCCCTCCACTTT.